This is a list of T cell receptor beta chains from one sample in a study of vaccination and CD4 T cells after COVID-19. A single record per CDR3 protein comes from TCRdb applying MiXCR to the PCR reads. Among over 6,500 distinct CDR3 sequences listed, roughly 40% were seen once. Their cognate antigens are unknown. Sequencing was performed on CD4+ T cells from blood, cultured in vitro. These receptors originate from a human donor in good health. The CDR3 runs from the conserved cysteine through the conserved F or W. D genes are given only for firm matches. Clone size appears in some rows only: once, few, many, or a class for an expanded clone.

CDR3aa | CDR3nt | v_gene | d_gene | j_gene | abundance
CASSLGSSYNSPLHF | TGTGCCAGCAGCTTAGGGAGCTCCTATAATTCACCCCTCCACTTT | TRBV7-2 | - | TRBJ1-6 | -
CAINPGTKNTEAFF | TGTGCCATCAACCCCGGGACAAAGAACACTGAAGCTTTCTTT | TRBV10-3 | - | TRBJ1-1 | few
CASRPGTNVETQYF | TGTGCCAGCCGCCCCGGGACTAATGTGGAGACCCAGTACTTC | TRBV12-3/TRBV12-4 | TRBD2 | TRBJ2-5 | few
CATGTGENYGYTF | TGTGCCACCGGGACAGGAGAGAACTATGGCTACACCTTC | TRBV18 | TRBD1 | TRBJ1-2 | few
CASSLWGVGNTEAFF | TGTGCCAGCAGCTTATGGGGGGTAGGGAACACTGAAGCTTTCTTT | TRBV5-5 | - | TRBJ1-1 | -
CASSSEAGPNTEAFF | TGTGCCAGCAGCAGCGAGGCAGGGCCGAACACTGAAGCTTTCTTT | TRBV11-2 | - | TRBJ1-1 | few
CASREGSGGRNSPLHF | TGTGCCAGCAGGGAAGGGTCAGGGGGCCGGAATTCACCCCTCCACTTT | TRBV2 | TRBD1 | TRBJ1-6 | -
CTSSKDRSTTRGGAFF | TGCACCAGCAGCAAAGACAGATCCACAACACGGGGAGGAGCTTTCTTT | TRBV1 | - | TRBJ1-1 | few
CATSDSRGVGETQYF | TGTGCCACCAGTGATTCTAGGGGCGTGGGGGAGACCCAGTACTTC | TRBV24-1 | - | TRBJ2-5 | few
CSAVSGGNIETQYF | TGCAGTGCCGTATCCGGGGGGAATATAGAGACCCAGTACTTC | TRBV20-1 | TRBD2 | TRBJ2-5 | few
CASSPDNNQPQHF | TGTGCCAGCAGCCCTGACAACAATCAGCCCCAGCATTTT | TRBV7-3 | - | TRBJ1-5 | -
CASSITGESEAFF | TGTGCCAGCAGCATTACAGGAGAATCTGAAGCTTTCTTT | TRBV7-9 | - | TRBJ1-1 | -
CASSGQGRDSYEQYF | TGTGCCAGCAGTGGTCAGGGCAGGGACTCCTACGAGCAGTACTTC | TRBV2 | - | TRBJ2-7 | -
CAWTKITEAFF | TGTGCCTGGACCAAAATAACTGAAGCTTTCTTT | TRBV30 | - | TRBJ1-1 | -
CASGLPGAYEQYF | TGTGCCAGCGGATTACCCGGGGCCTACGAGCAGTACTTC | TRBV27 | - | TRBJ2-7 | few
CASRSSGDREAFF | TGTGCCAGCAGAAGTTCCGGGGACAGGGAAGCTTTCTTT | TRBV27 | TRBD1 | TRBJ1-1 | once
CASSSTGLAGNKETQYF | TGTGCCAGCAGCTCCACGGGACTAGCGGGGAATAAAGAGACCCAGTACTTC | TRBV7-8 | TRBD2 | TRBJ2-5 | -
CASSLQGTDTQYF | TGTGCCAGCAGCTTACAGGGTACAGATACGCAGTATTTT | TRBV7-2 | - | TRBJ2-3 | few
CASSLTPGSSYNSPLHF | TGTGCCAGCAGTTTAACCCCCGGGAGCTCCTATAATTCACCCCTCCACTTT | TRBV27 | - | TRBJ1-6 | -
CASSPRQGSSYEQYF | TGCGCCAGCAGCCCCCGACAGGGGAGCTCCTACGAGCAGTACTTC | TRBV5-1 | TRBD1 | TRBJ2-7 | -
CASSGLGMGNEQYF | TGCGCCAGCAGTGGGTTGGGCATGGGCAACGAGCAGTACTTC | TRBV10-2 | - | TRBJ2-7 | -
CASSLSTDTQYF | TGTGCCAGCAGCTTAAGCACAGATACGCAGTATTTT | TRBV6-2/TRBV6-3 | - | TRBJ2-3 | -
CASSIADTQYF | TGTGCCAGTAGTATAGCAGATACGCAGTATTTT | TRBV19 | - | TRBJ2-3 | -
CSATGAQLTETQYF | TGCAGTGCTACGGGGGCGCAACTTACGGAGACCCAGTACTTC | TRBV20-1 | - | TRBJ2-5 | few
CSASLDSGNTIYF | TGCAGTGCTAGTTTAGACTCTGGAAACACCATATATTTT | TRBV20-1 | - | TRBJ1-3 | -
CASSLDYEQYF | TGTGCCAGCAGCTTAGACTACGAGCAGTACTTC | TRBV7-8 | - | TRBJ2-7 | few
CASRSSPGGTEAFF | TGTGCCAGCAGGTCCTCGCCGGGGGGTACTGAAGCTTTCTTT | TRBV2 | - | TRBJ1-1 | -
CAAGPYEQDTQYF | TGTGCTGCGGGGCCCTATGAACAAGATACGCAGTATTTT | TRBV6-1 | - | TRBJ2-3 | -